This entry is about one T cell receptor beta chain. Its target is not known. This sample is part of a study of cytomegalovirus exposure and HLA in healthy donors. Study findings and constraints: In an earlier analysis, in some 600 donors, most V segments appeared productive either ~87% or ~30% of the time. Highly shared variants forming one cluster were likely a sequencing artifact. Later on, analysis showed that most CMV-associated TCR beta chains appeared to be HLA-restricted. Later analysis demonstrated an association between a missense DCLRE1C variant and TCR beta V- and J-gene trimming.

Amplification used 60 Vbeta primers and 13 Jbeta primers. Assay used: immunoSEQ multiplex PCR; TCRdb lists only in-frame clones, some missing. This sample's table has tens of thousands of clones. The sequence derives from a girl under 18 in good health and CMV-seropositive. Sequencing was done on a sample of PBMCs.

The CDR3 is CASRTGHGKNTEAFF. The CDR3 DNA sequence: TGCGCCAGTCGAACGGGACACGGAAAGAACACTGAAGCTTTCTTT. The genes are TRBV5-1 and TRBJ1-1, with D possibly being TRBD1 (6 bases). From germline, CDR1 is SGHRS and CDR2 YFSETQ. The CDR3 runs 15 residues. The V end was cut by 8 bases, the J end by 1 base, with 18 bases between.